This is a list of T cell receptor beta chains from one sample in a study of blood T cells in healthy people across ages. TCRdb re-derived calls from the 5' RACE reads in MiXCR, one entry per CDR3 protein. This sample has more than 550,000 distinct CDR3 sequences, with 20% to 25% found just once. Sequencing used blood. Source of these receptors: a man in his 70s in good health. CDR3s include the opening cysteine and the closing phenylalanine or tryptophan. The order of the fields is CDR3 protein, CDR3 DNA, V gene, D gene, clone size, J gene. A D gene is named only where the DNA matches it firmly. Expanded clones are given a class, and other clones once, few, many or no size at all.

CSATPGYGYTF,TGCAGTGCCACCCCTGGCTATGGCTACACCTTC,TRBV20-1,-,few,TRBJ1-2
CASTKGGGSQDSYNEQFF,TGCGCCAGTACAAAAGGCGGGGGGTCCCAGGACTCCTACAATGAGCAGTTCTTC,TRBV5-1,TRBD2,-,TRBJ2-1
CSARDPSGETIHEQYF,TGCAGTGCTAGAGATCCTAGCGGGGAGACAATCCACGAGCAGTACTTC,TRBV20-1,TRBD2,few,TRBJ2-7
CASSLAGQGYQPQHF,TGTGCCAGCAGCTTAGCGGGGCAGGGGTACCAGCCCCAGCATTTT,TRBV7-2,-,many,TRBJ1-5
CASSYGNGNEQFF,TGTGCCAGCAGTTACGGTAATGGGAATGAGCAGTTCTTC,TRBV6-6,-,few,TRBJ2-1
CASSHTGAFSGANVLTF,TGTGCCAGCAGCCATACAGGGGCCTTCTCTGGGGCCAACGTCCTGACTTTC,TRBV4-2,TRBD1,-,TRBJ2-6
CASLGQGFDEQFF,TGCGCCAGCCTCGGACAGGGTTTCGATGAGCAGTTCTTC,TRBV5-1,TRBD1,few,TRBJ2-1
CASSVGQVVNEKLFF,TGTGCCAGCAGCGTAGGGCAGGTCGTTAATGAAAAACTGTTTTTT,TRBV9,-,-,TRBJ1-4
CASSLVPQPNTEAFF,TGCGCCAGCAGCTTGGTGCCCCAGCCGAACACTGAAGCTTTCTTT,TRBV5-1,-,-,TRBJ1-1
CASRYDRGRGSPLHF,TGTGCCAGCAGATATGACAGGGGAAGGGGTTCACCCCTCCACTTT,TRBV12-3/TRBV12-4,TRBD1,few,TRBJ1-6
CASTTGEGTEAFF,TGTGCCAGCACCACCGGGGAAGGTACTGAAGCTTTCTTT,TRBV2,-,few,TRBJ1-1
CASSSQGTQPQHF,TGCGCCAGCAGCTCACAGGGGACGCAGCCCCAGCATTTT,TRBV5-1,TRBD1,-,TRBJ1-5
CASKGETNEKLFF,TGTGCCAGCAAAGGAGAAACTAATGAAAAACTGTTTTTT,TRBV12-3/TRBV12-4,-,-,TRBJ1-4
CASRALTGSVTEAFF,TGCGCCAGCAGGGCCCTAACAGGGTCTGTCACTGAAGCTTTCTTT,TRBV10-2,-,-,TRBJ1-1
CASRTGGAYTQYF,TGTGCCAGCAGAACGGGGGGCGCTTATACGCAGTATTTT,TRBV7-2,-,few,TRBJ2-3
CASRSAQTGWETQYF,TGTGCCAGCAGGTCAGCCCAGACAGGATGGGAGACCCAGTACTTC,TRBV12-3/TRBV12-4,-,-,TRBJ2-5
CASSIATFEAFF,TGTGCCAGTAGTATAGCTACATTTGAAGCTTTCTTT,TRBV19,-,few,TRBJ1-1
CASSLSTEPNYGYTF,TGTGCCAGCAGCTTATCCACTGAACCTAACTATGGCTACACCTTC,TRBV7-8,-,-,TRBJ1-2
CASSLGRYNGYTF,TGTGCCAGCAGCTTAGGAAGATATAATGGCTACACCTTC,TRBV21-1,-,-,TRBJ1-2
CASSDRGPDNSPLHF,TGCGCCAGCAGCGACAGGGGGCCAGATAATTCACCCCTCCACTTT,TRBV5-1,TRBD1,once,TRBJ1-6
CASSLADINQPQHF,TGTGCCAGCTCACTGGCCGATATCAATCAGCCCCAGCATTTT,TRBV18,-,-,TRBJ1-5
CASSQLKGGTYEQYF,TGTGCCAGCAGTCAATTGAAGGGGGGAACCTACGAGCAGTACTTC,TRBV7-9,-,-,TRBJ2-7
CASSQDLGRDPEWEQYF,TGCGCCAGCAGCCAAGACTTAGGCCGGGACCCCGAGTGGGAGCAGTACTTC,TRBV4-3,-,few,TRBJ2-5
CASSSGTSAYNEQFF,TGTGCCAGCAGCTCCGGGACTAGCGCTTACAATGAGCAGTTCTTC,TRBV9,TRBD2,-,TRBJ2-1
CASSGGSGATGELFF,TGTGCCAGCAGTGGGGGCAGCGGGGCCACCGGGGAGCTGTTTTTT,TRBV12-3/TRBV12-4,-,-,TRBJ2-2
CASSVAGHGTGAFF,TGTGCCAGCAGCGTAGCTGGACACGGCACTGGAGCTTTCTTT,TRBV9,-,-,TRBJ1-1
CASSLTGSSPLHF,TGTGCCAGCAGTTTGACAGGGTCTTCACCCCTCCACTTT,TRBV12-3/TRBV12-4,TRBD1,few,TRBJ1-6
CALTGGYTF,TGTGCCTTAACGGGTGGCTACACCTTC,TRBV19,-,-,TRBJ1-2
CASSLRRLAGVYNEQFF,TGTGCCAGCAGTCTGAGACGACTAGCGGGAGTCTACAATGAGCAGTTCTTC,TRBV7-3,TRBD2,-,TRBJ2-1
CSATRALAKNIQYF,TGCAGTGCTACTAGAGCCCTAGCCAAAAACATTCAGTACTTC,TRBV20-1,-,-,TRBJ2-4
CASSQGGTATNTEAFF,TGTGCCAGCAGCCAAGGTGGGACAGCGACAAACACTGAAGCTTTCTTT,TRBV3-1,TRBD1,-,TRBJ1-1
CASSPGDKTNQKLFF,TGTGCCAGCAGCCCCGGGGACAAGACGAATCAAAAACTGTTTTTT,TRBV7-9,-,many,TRBJ1-4
CAISDVYETSRKAFF,TGTGCCATCAGTGACGTCTATGAGACATCTAGGAAAGCTTTCTTT,TRBV10-3,-,many,TRBJ1-1
CASSLSVADEQFF,TGTGCCAGCAGCTTATCGGTGGCGGATGAGCAGTTCTTC,TRBV7-9,-,few,TRBJ2-1
CASSAPRVRNTGELFF,TGCGCCAGCAGCGCCCCAAGAGTGAGGAACACCGGGGAGCTGTTTTTT,TRBV5-1,-,-,TRBJ2-2
CASSLQTGGNEKLFF,TGTGCCAGCAGTCTCCAGACAGGGGGCAATGAAAAACTGTTTTTT,TRBV6-5,TRBD1,-,TRBJ1-4
CASSFSSNGDEQYF,TGTGCCAGCAGTTTTTCCTCGAACGGCGACGAGCAGTACTTC,TRBV12-3/TRBV12-4,-,few,TRBJ2-7
CASSNRGGLSNQPQHF,TGTGCCAGCAGTAACAGGGGGGGTCTTAGCAATCAGCCCCAGCATTTT,TRBV12-3/TRBV12-4,TRBD1,few,TRBJ1-5
CASSFGFLGQPQHF,TGTGCCAGCAGCTTTGGTTTTCTTGGGCAGCCCCAGCATTTT,TRBV7-2,-,few,TRBJ1-5
CASSPEGQGGNTEAFF,TGTGCCAGCAGCCCAGAGGGGCAGGGGGGGAACACTGAAGCTTTCTTT,TRBV21-1,-,-,TRBJ1-1
CASSQERAGGGNEQFF,TGCGCCAGCAGCCAAGAGAGAGCGGGAGGGGGAAATGAGCAGTTCTTC,TRBV4-1,TRBD2,many,TRBJ2-1
CASSEGSGQLTDTQYF,TGTGCCAGCAGTGAAGGATCGGGACAGCTCACAGATACGCAGTATTTT,TRBV25-1,TRBD1,-,TRBJ2-3
CSARSYKLFF,TGCAGTGCTAGATCCTACAAACTGTTTTTT,TRBV20-1,-,-,TRBJ1-4
CASRAGAHNEKLFF,TGTGCCAGCAGGGCCGGGGCTCATAATGAAAAACTGTTTTTT,TRBV28,-,-,TRBJ1-4
CASSPPGGHEQYF,TGTGCCAGCTCACCACCGGGCGGCCACGAGCAGTACTTC,TRBV18,-,few,TRBJ2-7
CASSFLAAAVNEQFF,TGCGCCAGCAGCTTCCTAGCGGCGGCGGTCAATGAGCAGTTCTTC,TRBV5-1,TRBD2,-,TRBJ2-1
CASSFGTGGDHGYTF,TGTGCCAGCAGTTTCGGGACAGGGGGGGACCATGGCTACACCTTC,TRBV27,TRBD1,-,TRBJ1-2
CASSPGPGTGTDTQYF,TGTGCCAGCAGCCCCGGGCCAGGGACAGGCACAGATACGCAGTATTTT,TRBV9,TRBD1,-,TRBJ2-3
CASTLGTGGSYGYTF,TGTGCCAGCACACTAGGGACAGGGGGTTCCTATGGCTACACCTTC,TRBV6-5,TRBD1,few,TRBJ1-2
CASSLGLRGNYNEQFF,TGTGCCAGCAGCTTAGGTCTGCGGGGAAACTACAATGAGCAGTTCTTC,TRBV11-2,-,-,TRBJ2-1
CASSVEGNYGYTF,TGCGCCAGCAGTGTAGAGGGGAACTATGGCTACACCTTC,TRBV10-1,-,few,TRBJ1-2